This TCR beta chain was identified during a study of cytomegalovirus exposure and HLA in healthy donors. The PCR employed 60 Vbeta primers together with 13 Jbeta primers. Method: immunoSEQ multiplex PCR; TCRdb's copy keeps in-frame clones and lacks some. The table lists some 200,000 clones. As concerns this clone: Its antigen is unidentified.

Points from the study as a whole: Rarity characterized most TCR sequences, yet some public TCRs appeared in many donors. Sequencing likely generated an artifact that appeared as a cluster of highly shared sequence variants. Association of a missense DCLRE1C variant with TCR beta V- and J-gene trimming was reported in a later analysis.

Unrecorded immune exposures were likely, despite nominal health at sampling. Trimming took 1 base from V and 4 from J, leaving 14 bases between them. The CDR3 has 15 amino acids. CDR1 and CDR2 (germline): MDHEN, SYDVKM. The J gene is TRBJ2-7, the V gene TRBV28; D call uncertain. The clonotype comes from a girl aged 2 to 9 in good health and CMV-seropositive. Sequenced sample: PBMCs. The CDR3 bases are TGTGCCAGCAGTTTATCAGGCTTGACGGTATACGAGCAGTACTTC. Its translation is CASSLSGLTVYEQYF.